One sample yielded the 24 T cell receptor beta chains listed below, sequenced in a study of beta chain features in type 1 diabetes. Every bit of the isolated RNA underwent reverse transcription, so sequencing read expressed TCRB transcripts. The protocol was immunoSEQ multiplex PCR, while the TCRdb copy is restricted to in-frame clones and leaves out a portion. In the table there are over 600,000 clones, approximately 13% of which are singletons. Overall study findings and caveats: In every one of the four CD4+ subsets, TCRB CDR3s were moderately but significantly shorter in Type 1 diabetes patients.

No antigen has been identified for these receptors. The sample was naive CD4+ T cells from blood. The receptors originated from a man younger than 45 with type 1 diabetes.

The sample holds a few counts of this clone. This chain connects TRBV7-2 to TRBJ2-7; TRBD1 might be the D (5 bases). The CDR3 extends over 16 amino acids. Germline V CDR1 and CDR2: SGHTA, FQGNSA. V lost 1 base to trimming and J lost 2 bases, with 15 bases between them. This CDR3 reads CASSLGNKGVTYEQYF. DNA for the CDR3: TGTGCCAGCAGCTTAGGTAACAAAGGGGTAACCTACGAGCAGTACTTC.

CDR3 in amino acids: CASSLRESGDEKLFF. Written as DNA, the CDR3 is TGTGCCAGCAGCTTAAGGGAGTCTGGGGATGAAAAACTGTTTTTT. The gene calls are TRBV7-9 and TRBJ1-4; no firm D call. V was cut by 2 bases and J by 6 bases, with 13 bases left in between. The germline CDR1 and CDR2 sequences are SEHNR and FQNEAQ (reference sequence). The CDR3 has 15 residues.

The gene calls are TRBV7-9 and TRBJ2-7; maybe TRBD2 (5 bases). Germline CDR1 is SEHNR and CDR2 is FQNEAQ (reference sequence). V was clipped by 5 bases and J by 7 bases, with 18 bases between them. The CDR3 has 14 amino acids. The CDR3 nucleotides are TGTGCCAGCAGCCTCCACGAGGCCGCGGGTGAGCAGTACTTC. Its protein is CASSLHEAAGEQYF. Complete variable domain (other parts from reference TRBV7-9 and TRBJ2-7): DTGVSQNPRHKITKRGQNVTFRCDPISEHNRLYWYRQTLGQGPEFLTYFQNEAQLEKSRLLSDRFSAERPKGSFSTLEIQRTEQGDSAMYLCASSLHEAAGEQYFGPGTRLTVT.

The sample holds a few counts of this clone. CDR3 sequence: CASRQTGGAETQYF. DNA for the CDR3: TGTGCCAGCAGACAAACAGGGGGCGCGGAGACCCAGTACTTC. This chain joins TRBV28 and TRBJ2-5; TRBD1 matches at 9 bases. The trim removed 6 bases at V and 5 bases at J, leaving 7 bases unmatched. This CDR3 is 14 amino acids long. Germline V lookup: CDR1 MDHEN, CDR2 SYDVKM.

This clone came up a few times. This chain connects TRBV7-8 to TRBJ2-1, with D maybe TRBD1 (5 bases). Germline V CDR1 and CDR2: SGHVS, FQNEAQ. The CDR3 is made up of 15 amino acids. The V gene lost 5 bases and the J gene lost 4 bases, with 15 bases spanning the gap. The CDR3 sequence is CASSVNPTVYNEQFF. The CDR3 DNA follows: TGTGCCAGCAGCGTAAACCCGACAGTTTACAATGAGCAGTTCTTC.

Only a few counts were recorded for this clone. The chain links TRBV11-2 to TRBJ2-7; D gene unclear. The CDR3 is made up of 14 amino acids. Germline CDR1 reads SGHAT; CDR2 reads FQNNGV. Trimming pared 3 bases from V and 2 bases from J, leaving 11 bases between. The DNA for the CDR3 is TGTGCCAGCAGCTTTTCTAGGGCCGCCTACGAGCAGTACTTC. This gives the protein CASSFSRAAYEQYF.

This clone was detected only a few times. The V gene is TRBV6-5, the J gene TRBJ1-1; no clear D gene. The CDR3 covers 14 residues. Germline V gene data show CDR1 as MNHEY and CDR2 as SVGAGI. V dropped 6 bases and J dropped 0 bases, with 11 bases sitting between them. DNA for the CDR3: TGTGCCAGCAGATTAGGCGGCCTGAACACTGAAGCTTTCTTT. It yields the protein CASRLGGLNTEAFF.

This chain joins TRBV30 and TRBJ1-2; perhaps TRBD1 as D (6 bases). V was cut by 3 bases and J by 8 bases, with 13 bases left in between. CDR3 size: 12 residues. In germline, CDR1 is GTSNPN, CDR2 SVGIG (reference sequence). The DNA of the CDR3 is TGTGCCTGGAGACAGGGTTGGGGCGGCTACACCTTC. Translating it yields CAWRQGWGGYTF.

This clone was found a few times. The CDR3 DNA is TGTGCCAGCAGCCCGGGACTTGCCTACGAGCAGTACTTC. Protein sequence: CASSPGLAYEQYF. V is TRBV5-4 and J is TRBJ2-7, with D tentatively TRBD2 (6 bases). The CDR3 extends over 13 amino acids. Per the germline V gene, CDR1 is SGHNT and CDR2 is YYREEE (reference sequence). V was cut by 4 bases and J by 2 bases, with 10 bases left in between.

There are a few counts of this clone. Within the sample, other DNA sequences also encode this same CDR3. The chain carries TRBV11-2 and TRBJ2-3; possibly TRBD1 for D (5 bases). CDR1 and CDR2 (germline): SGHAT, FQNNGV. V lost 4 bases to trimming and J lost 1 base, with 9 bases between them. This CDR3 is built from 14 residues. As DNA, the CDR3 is TGTGCCAGCAGCTCCGGACAAGGCACAGATACGCAGTATTTT. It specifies CASSSGQGTDTQYF.

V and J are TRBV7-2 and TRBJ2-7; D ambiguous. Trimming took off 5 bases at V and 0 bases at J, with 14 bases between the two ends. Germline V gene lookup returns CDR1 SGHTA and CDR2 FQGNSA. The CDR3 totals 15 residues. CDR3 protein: CASSLVGLPSYEQYF. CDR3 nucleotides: TGTGCCAGCAGCCTAGTCGGATTACCCTCCTACGAGCAGTACTTC.

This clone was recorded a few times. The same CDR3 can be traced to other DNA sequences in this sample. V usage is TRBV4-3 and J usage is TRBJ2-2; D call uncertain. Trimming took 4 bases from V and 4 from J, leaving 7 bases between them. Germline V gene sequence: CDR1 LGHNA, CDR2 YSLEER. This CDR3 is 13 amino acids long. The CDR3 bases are TGCGCCAGCAGCCCACGCTTCACCGGGGAGCTGTTTTTT. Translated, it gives CASSPRFTGELFF.

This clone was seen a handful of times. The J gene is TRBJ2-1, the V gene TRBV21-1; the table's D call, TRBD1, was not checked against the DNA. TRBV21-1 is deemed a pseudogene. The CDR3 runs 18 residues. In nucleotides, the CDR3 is TGTGCCAGCAGCAATACATCCGGGACACGATTTCACGACAATGAGCAGTTCTTC. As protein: CASSNTSGTRFHDNEQFF.

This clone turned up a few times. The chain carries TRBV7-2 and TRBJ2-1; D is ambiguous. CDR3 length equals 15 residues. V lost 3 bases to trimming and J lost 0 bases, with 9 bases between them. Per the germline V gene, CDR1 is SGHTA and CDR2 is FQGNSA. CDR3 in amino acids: CASSFARSSYNEQFF. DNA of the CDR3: TGTGCCAGCAGCTTCGCGAGGAGCTCCTACAATGAGCAGTTCTTC. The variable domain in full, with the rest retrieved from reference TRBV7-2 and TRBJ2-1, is GAGVSQSPSNKVTEKGKDVELRCDPISGHTALYWYRQSLGQGLEFLIYFQGNSAPDKSGLPSDRFSAERTGGSVSTLTIQRTQQEDSAVYLCASSFARSSYNEQFFGPGTRLTVL.

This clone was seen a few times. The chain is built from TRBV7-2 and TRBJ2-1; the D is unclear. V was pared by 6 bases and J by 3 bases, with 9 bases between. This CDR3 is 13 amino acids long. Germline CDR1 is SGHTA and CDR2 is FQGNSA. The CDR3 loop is CASRMVGYNEQFF. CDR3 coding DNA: TGTGCCAGCAGAATGGTGGGCTACAATGAGCAGTTCTTC.

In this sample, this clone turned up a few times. The CDR3 coding sequence is TGTGCCAGCAGCTTGGGTGTCCACGAGCAGTACTTC. Protein sequence: CASSLGVHEQYF. The rearrangement links TRBV11-2 to TRBJ2-7, with D unresolved. V lost 3 bases to trimming and J lost 5 bases, with 8 bases between them. Germline lookup yields CDR1 SGHAT and CDR2 FQNNGV. The CDR3 loop spans 12 amino acids.

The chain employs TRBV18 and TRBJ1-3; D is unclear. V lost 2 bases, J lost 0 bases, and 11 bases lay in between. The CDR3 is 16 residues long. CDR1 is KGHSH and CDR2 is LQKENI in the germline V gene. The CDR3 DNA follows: TGTGCCAGCTCACCAGGATGGTCGAGCTCTGGAAACACCATATATTTT. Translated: CASSPGWSSSGNTIYF.

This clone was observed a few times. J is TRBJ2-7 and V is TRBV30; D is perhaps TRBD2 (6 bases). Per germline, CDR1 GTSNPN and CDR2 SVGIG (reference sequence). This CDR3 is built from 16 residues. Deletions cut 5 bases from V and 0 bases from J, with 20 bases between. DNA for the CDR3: TGTGCCTGGGGAGGGTTTGGGGGGTCCTTCTCCTACGAGCAGTACTTC. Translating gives CAWGGFGGSFSYEQYF.

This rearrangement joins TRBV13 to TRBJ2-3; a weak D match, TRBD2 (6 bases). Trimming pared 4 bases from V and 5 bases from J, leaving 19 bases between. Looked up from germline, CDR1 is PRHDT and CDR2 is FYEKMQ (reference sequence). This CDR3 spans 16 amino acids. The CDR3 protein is CASSSDGPGVKDTQYF. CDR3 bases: TGTGCCAGCAGCTCCGATGGGCCGGGGGTGAAAGATACGCAGTATTTT.

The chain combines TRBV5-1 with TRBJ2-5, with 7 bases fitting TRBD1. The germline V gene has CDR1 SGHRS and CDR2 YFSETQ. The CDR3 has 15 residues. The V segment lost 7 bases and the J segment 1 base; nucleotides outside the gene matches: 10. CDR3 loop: CASAFQDRLQETQYF. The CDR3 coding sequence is TGCGCCAGCGCCTTTCAGGACAGGCTCCAAGAGACCCAGTACTTC. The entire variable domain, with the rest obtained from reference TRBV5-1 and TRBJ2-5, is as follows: KAGVTQTPRYLIKTRGQQVTLSCSPISGHRSVSWYQQTPGQGLQFLFEYFSETQRNKGNFPGRFSGRQFSNSRSEMNVSTLELGDSALYLCASAFQDRLQETQYFGPGTRLLVL.

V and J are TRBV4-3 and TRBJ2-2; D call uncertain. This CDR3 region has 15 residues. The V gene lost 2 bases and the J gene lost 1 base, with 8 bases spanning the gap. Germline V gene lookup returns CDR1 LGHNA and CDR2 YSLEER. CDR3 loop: CASSQLQLNTGELFF. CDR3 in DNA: TGCGCCAGCAGCCAACTACAGCTGAACACCGGGGAGCTGTTTTTT.

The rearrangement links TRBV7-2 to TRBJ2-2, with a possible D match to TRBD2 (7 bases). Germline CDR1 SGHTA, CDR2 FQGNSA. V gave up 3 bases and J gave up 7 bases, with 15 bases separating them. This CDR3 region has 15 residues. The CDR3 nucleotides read TGTGCCAGCAGCTTCGGGGGGCCCTACGGCGGGGAGCTGTTTTTT. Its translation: CASSFGGPYGGELFF.

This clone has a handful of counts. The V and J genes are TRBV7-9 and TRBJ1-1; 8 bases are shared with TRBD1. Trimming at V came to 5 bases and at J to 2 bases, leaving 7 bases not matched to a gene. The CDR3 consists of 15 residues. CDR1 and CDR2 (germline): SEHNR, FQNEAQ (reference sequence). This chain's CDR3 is CASSAWTGTNTEAFF. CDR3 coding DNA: TGTGCCAGCAGCGCCTGGACAGGGACTAACACTGAAGCTTTCTTT.

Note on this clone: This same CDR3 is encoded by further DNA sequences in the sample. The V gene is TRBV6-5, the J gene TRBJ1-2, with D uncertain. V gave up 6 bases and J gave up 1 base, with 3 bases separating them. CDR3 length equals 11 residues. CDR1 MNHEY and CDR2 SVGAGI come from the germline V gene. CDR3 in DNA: TGTGCCAGCAGGGATAACTATGGCTACACCTTC. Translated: CASRDNYGYTF.